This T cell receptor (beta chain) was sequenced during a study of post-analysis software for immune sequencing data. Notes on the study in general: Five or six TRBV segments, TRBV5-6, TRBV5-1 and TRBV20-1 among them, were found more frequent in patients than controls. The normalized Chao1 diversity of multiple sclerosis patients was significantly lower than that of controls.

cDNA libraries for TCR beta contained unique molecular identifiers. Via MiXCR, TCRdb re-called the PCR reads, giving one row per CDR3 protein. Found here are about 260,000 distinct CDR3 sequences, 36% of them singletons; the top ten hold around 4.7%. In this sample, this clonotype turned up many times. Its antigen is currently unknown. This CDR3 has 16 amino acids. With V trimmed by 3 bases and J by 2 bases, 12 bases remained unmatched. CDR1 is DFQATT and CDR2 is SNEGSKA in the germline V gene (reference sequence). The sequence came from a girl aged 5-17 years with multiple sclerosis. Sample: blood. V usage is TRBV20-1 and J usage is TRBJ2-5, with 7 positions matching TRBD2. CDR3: CSASDGIAGRQETQYF. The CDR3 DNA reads TGCAGTGCTAGCGACGGGATAGCGGGCCGGCAAGAGACCCAGTACTTC.